Following are 9 T cell receptor beta chains from one sample sequenced in a study of T cells in Graves' hyperthyroidism and ophthalmopathy. RNA transcripts were the template for amplifying TCR beta CDR3 regions. The study used the HTBI primer set for a first-round RT-PCR of the TCR CDR3. TCRdb redid the calling of the multiplex PCR reads with MiXCR, one entry per CDR3 protein. In the table there are a few hundred thousand distinct CDR3 sequences, approximately 18% of which are singletons. Sequencing was performed on blood. The receptor source for this set is a woman in her fifties or sixties with Graves' hyperthyroidism.

The chain employs TRBV2 and TRBJ2-2, with TRBD1 matching 7 bases. Germline trimming cut 6 bases from V and 0 bases from J; bases unmatched to any gene: 1. This CDR3 spans 14 amino acids. CDR1 SNHLY and CDR2 FYNNEI come from the germline V gene. CDR3 region: CASRGQTNTGELFF. In DNA form, the CDR3 reads TGTGCCAGCAGGGGACAGACGAACACCGGGGAGCTGTTTTTT.

This clonotype was counted between two and nine times. The chain carries TRBV25-1 and TRBJ2-7; 9 bases map to TRBD1. The CDR3 runs 15 residues. Germline CDR1 is MGHDK and CDR2 is SYGVNS. Trimming took 3 bases from V and 4 from J; bases not matched to a gene: 7. CDR3 sequence: CASSEGQGPLYEQYV. In DNA form, the CDR3 reads TGTGCCAGCAGTGAGGGACAGGGTCCCCTATACGAGCAGTACGTC.

The rearrangement uses TRBV2 and TRBJ1-1; no clear D. CDR3 length: 14 residues. Per germline, CDR1 SNHLY and CDR2 FYNNEI. The V and J ends lost 6 bases and 4 bases respectively, with 15 bases between them. Written as DNA, the CDR3 is TGTGCCAGCAGCGATGCCCCCCCGGTCACTGAAGCTTTCTTT. Its protein is CASSDAPPVTEAFF.

The rearrangement uses TRBV11-2 and TRBJ1-2; D gene ambiguous. V dropped 0 bases and J dropped 3 bases, with 11 bases sitting between them. This CDR3 is built from 15 residues. Germline V gene lookup returns CDR1 SGHAT and CDR2 FQNNGV. CDR3 nucleotide sequence: TGTGCCAGCAGCTTAGACGGGCCCGGGGACTATGGCTACACCTTC. Protein sequence: CASSLDGPGDYGYTF.

This clonotype was found many times. The rearrangement uses TRBV18 and TRBJ2-3; D not certain. Germline V CDR1 and CDR2: KGHSH, LQKENI. The CDR3 extends over 13 amino acids. Trimming took 2 bases from V and 6 from J, leaving 9 bases between them. In nucleotides, the CDR3 is TGTGCCAGCTCACCAAGGGAACTGGATACGCAGTATTTT. This codes for CASSPRELDTQYF.

The chain has TRBV28 and TRBJ1-5, with D possibly being TRBD1 (5 bases). Germline lookup yields CDR1 MDHEN and CDR2 SYDVKM. The CDR3 is 15 amino acids. Deletions cut 6 bases from V and 5 bases from J, with 17 bases between. CDR3 region: CASRPDRDGDQPQHF. The CDR3 region has the DNA TGTGCCAGCAGACCCGACCGGGACGGTGATCAGCCCCAGCATTTT.

This clonotype appeared many times. The chain links TRBV5-8 to TRBJ2-7, with a tentative D call TRBD1 (5 bases). V shed 2 bases and J shed 1 base, with 7 bases lying between them. Germline V CDR1 and CDR2: SGHTS, YDEGEE. The CDR3 runs to 13 residues. This chain's CDR3 is CASSLQESYEQYV. DNA for the CDR3: TGTGCCAGCAGCTTACAGGAATCCTACGAGCAGTACGTC.

This chain joins TRBV2 and TRBJ2-7; D remains ambiguous. Per the germline V gene, CDR1 is SNHLY and CDR2 is FYNNEI. This CDR3 is 14 amino acids long. V lost 4 bases to trimming and J lost 0 bases, with 10 bases between them. The CDR3: CASSVEQYSYEQYF. DNA of the CDR3: TGTGCCAGCAGTGTAGAGCAATACTCCTACGAGCAGTACTTC.

In this sample, this clonotype turned up a few times. CDR3 amino acids: CASSYSWAGAGEKLFF. The CDR3 bases are TGTGCCAGCAGTTACTCCTGGGCAGGGGCAGGTGAAAAACTGTTTTTT. The genes are TRBV6-2 or TRBV6-3 and TRBJ1-4, with D possibly TRBD1 on 6 matching bases. Trimming left V 0 bases short and J 7 bases short, with 15 bases between. Germline V gives CDR1 MNHEY, CDR2 SVGEGT. This CDR3 has 16 amino acids.